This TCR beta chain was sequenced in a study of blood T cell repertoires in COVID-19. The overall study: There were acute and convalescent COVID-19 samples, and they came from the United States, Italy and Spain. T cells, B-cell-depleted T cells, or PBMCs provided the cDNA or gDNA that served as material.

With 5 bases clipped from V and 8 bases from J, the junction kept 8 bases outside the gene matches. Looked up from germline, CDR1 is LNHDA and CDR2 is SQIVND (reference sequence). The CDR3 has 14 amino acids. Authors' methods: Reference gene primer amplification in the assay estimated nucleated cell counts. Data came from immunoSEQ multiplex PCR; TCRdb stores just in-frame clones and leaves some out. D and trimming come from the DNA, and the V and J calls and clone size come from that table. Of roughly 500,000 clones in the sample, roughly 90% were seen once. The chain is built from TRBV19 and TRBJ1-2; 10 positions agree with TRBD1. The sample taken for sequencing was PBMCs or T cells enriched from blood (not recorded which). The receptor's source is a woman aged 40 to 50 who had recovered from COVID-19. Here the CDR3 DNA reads TGTGCCAGTAGTGCGGGACAGGGGATTGGAGGCTACACCTTC. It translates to CASSAGQGIGGYTF.